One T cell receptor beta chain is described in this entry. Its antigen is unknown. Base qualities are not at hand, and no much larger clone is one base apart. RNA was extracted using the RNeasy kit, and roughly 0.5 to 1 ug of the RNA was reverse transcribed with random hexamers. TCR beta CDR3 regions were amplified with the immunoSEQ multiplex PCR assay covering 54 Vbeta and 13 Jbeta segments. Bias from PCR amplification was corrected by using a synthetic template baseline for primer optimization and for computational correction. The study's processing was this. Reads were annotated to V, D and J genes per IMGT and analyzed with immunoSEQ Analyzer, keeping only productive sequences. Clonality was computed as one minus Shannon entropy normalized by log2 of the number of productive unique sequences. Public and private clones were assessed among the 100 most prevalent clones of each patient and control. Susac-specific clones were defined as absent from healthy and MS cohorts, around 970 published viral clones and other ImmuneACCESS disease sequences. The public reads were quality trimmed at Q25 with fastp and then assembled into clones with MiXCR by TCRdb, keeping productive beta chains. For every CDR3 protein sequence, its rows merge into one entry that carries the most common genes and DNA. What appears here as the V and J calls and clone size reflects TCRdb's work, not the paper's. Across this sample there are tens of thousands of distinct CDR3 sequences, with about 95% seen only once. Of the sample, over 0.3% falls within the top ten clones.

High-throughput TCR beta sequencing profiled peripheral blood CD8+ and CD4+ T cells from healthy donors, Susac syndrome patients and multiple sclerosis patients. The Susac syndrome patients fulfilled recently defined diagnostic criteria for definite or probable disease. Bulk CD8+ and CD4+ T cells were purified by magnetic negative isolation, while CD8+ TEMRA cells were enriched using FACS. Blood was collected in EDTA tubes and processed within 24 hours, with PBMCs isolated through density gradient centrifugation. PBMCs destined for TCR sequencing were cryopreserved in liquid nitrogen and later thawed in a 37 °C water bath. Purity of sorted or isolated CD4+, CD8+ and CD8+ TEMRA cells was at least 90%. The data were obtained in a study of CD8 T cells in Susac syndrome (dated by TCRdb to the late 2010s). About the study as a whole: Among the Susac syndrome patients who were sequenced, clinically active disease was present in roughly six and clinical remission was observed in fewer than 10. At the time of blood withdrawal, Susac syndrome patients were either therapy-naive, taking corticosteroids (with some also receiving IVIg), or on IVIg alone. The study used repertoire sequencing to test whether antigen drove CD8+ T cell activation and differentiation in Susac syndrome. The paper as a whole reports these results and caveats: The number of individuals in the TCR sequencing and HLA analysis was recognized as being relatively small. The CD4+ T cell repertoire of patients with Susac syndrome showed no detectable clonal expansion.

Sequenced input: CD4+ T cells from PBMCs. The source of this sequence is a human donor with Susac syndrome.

The CDR3 is CASSWTNRAYSYNEQFF. Here is the DNA: TGTGCCAGCAGCTGGACTAACAGGGCCTACTCCTACAATGAGCAGTTCTTC. This sequence uses TRBV5-6 and TRBJ2-1, with the D gene tentatively TRBD1 or TRBD2, based on 6 matching bases in each. Reading the germline V gene gives CDR1 SGHDT and CDR2 YYEEEE. Trimming removed 3 bases from V and 0 bases from J, leaving 16 bases between the germline ends. The CDR3 goes from the cysteine to the phenylalanine over 17 residues. The DNA shown is the 51-base CDR3, in frame from base 1.